This entry concerns a single T cell receptor beta chain. This sample is drawn from a study of blood T cell repertoires in COVID-19. Study-level background: Researchers got acute and convalescent COVID-19 samples from the United States, Italy and Spain. Nucleic acid was either cDNA or gDNA, and it came from T cells, B-cell-depleted T cells, or PBMCs.

The protocol was immunoSEQ multiplex PCR, while the TCRdb copy is restricted to in-frame clones and leaves out a portion. In the table there are 59,000 or so clones, about 84% of which are singletons. V lost 5 bases to trimming and J lost 6 bases; unmatched junction nucleotides: 6. The CDR3 totals 15 residues. Germline-derived CDR1 and CDR2 are MNHEY and SVGAGI. The source material was peripheral blood. The rearrangement uses TRBV6-5 and TRBJ2-1; 11 bases match TRBD2. This TCR derives from a man in his fifties or sixties with acute or convalescent COVID-19. CDR3 bases: TGTGCCAGCAGTCATACTAGCGGGGGATCCAATGAGCAGTTCTTC. Amino acid sequence: CASSHTSGGSNEQFF.